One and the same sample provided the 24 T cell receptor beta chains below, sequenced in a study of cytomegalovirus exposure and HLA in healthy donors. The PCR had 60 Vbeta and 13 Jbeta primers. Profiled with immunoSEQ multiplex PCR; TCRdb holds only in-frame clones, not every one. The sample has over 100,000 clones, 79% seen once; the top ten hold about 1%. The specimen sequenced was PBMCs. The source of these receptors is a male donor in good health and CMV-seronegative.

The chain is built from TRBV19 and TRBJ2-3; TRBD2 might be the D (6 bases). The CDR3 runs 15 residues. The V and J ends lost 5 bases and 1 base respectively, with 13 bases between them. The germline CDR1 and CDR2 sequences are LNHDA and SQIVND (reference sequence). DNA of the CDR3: TGTGCCAGTAGTTTCGACGGGAGCCGCACAGATACGCAGTATTTT. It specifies CASSFDGSRTDTQYF.

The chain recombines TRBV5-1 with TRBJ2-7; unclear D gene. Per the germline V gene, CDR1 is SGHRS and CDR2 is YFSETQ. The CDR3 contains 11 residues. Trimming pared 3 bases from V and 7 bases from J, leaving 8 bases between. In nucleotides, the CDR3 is TGCGCCAGCAGCTCCGCGGAGGAGCAGTACTTC. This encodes CASSSAEEQYF.

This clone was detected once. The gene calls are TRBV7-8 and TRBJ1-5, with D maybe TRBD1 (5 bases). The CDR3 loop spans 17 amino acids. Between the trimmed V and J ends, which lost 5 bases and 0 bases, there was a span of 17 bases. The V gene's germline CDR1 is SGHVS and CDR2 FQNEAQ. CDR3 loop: CASSPGVRPYSNQPQHF. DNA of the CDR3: TGTGCCAGCAGCCCGGGGGTCCGGCCTTATAGCAATCAGCCCCAGCATTTT.

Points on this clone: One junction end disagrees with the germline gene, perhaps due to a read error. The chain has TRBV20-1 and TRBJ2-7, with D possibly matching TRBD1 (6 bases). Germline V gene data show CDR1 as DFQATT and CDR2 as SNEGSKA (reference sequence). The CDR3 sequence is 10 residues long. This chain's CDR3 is CSARGQEYGF. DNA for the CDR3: TGCAGTGCTAGAGGACAGGAGTATGGCTTC.

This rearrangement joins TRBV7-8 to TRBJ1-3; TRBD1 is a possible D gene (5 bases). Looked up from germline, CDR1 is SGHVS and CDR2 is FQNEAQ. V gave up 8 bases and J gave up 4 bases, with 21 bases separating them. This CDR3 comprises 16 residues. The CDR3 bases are TGTGCCAGCGCAAATAGTCGGGAGGGGTCAGGAAACACCATATATTTT. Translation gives CASANSREGSGNTIYF.

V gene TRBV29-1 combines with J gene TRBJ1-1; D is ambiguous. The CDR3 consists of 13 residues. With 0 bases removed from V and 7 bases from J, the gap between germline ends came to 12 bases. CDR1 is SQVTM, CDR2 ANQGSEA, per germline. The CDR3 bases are TGCAGCGTTGAAGATGGGAGGAGGCGTGAAGCTTTCTTT. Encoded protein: CSVEDGRRREAFF.

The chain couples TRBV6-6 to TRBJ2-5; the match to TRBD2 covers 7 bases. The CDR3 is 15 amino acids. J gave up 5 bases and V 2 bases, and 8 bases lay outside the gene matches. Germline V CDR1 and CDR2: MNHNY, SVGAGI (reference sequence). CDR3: CASSYPRGSSETQYF. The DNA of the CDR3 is TGTGCCAGCAGTTACCCGCGGGGGTCGAGCGAGACCCAGTACTTC.

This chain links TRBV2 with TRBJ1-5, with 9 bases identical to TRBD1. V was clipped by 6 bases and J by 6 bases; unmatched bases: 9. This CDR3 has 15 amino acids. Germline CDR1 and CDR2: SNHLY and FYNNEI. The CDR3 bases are TGTGCCAGCAGCGCCGGGACAGGGAGTAGTCAGCCCCAGCATTTT. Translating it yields CASSAGTGSSQPQHF.

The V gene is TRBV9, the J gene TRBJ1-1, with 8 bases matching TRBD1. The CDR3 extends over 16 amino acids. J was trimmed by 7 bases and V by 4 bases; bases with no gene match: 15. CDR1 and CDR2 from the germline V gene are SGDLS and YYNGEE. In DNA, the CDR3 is TGTGCCAGCAGCCGTCAGGGAGCAGGGGGCGCAGGTGAAGCTTTCTTT. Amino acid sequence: CASSRQGAGGAGEAFF.

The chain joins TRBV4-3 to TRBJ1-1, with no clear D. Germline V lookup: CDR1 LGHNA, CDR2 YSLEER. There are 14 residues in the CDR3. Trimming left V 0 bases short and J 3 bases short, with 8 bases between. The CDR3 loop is CASSQEEGYTEAFF. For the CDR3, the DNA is TGCGCCAGCAGCCAAGAAGAGGGCTACACTGAAGCTTTCTTT.

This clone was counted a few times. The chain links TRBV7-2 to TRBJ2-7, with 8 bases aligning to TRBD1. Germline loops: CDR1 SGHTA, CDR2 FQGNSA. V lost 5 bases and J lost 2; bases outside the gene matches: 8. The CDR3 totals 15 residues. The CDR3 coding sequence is TGTGCCAGCAGCCCAGGGGGACAGGCCACCTACGAGCAGTACTTC. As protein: CASSPGGQATYEQYF.

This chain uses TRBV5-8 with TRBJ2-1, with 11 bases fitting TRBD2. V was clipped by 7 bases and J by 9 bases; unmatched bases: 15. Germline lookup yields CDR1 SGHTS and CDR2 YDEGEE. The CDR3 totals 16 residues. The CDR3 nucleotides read TGTGCCAGCCGATCCCGGGGGCTAGCGGGGGGAATTGAGCAGTTCTTC. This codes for CASRSRGLAGGIEQFF.

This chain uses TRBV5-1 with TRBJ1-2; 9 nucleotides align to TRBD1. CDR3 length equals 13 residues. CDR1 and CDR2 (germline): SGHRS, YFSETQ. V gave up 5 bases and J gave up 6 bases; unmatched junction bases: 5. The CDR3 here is CASSVGDRDGYTF. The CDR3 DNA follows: TGCGCCAGCAGTGTTGGGGACAGGGATGGCTACACCTTC.

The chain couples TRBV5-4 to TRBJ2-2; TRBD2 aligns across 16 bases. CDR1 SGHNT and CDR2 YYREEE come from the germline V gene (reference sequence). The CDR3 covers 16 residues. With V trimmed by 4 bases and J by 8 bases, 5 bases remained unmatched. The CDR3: CASSAGLAGGPGELFF. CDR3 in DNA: TGTGCCAGCAGCGCGGGACTAGCGGGGGGGCCGGGGGAGCTGTTTTTT.

The CDR3 bases are TGCGCCAGCAGCCAAGGGCCCCAGGGAGCTTTCTTT. Encoded protein: CASSQGPQGAFF. This chain connects TRBV4-1 to TRBJ1-1; D is perhaps TRBD1 (5 bases). Looked up from germline, CDR1 is MGHRA and CDR2 is YSYEKL. This CDR3 has 12 residues. V was cut by 1 base and J by 10 bases, with 10 bases left in between.

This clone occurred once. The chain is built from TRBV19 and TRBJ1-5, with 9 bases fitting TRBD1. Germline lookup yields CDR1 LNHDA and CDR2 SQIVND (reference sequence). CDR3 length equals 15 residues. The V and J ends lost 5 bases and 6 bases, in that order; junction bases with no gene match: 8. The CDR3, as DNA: TGTGCCAGTAGTCTCCGGGACAGGGCAACTCAGCCCCAGCATTTT. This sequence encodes CASSLRDRATQPQHF.

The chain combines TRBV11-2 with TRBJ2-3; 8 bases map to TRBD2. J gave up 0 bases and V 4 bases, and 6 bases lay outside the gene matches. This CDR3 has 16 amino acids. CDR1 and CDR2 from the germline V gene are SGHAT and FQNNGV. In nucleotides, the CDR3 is TGTGCCAGCAGCTCCCTAGCGGGTACTAGCACAGATACGCAGTATTTT. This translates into CASSSLAGTSTDTQYF.

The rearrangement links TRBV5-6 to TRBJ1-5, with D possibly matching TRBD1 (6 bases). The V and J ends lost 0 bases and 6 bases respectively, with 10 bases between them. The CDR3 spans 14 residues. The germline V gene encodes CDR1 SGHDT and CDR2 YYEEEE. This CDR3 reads CASSLVGARQPQHF. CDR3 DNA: TGTGCCAGCAGCTTGGTGGGGGCTCGTCAGCCCCAGCATTTT.

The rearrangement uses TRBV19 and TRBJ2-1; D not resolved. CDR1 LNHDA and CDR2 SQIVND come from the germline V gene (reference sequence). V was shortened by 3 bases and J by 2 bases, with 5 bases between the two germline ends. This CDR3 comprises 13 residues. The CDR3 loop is CASSIQAYNEQFF. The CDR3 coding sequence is TGTGCCAGTAGTATCCAGGCCTACAATGAGCAGTTCTTC. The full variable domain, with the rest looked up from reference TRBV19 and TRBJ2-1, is DGGITQSPKYLFRKEGQNVTLSCEQNLNHDAMYWYRQDPGQGLRLIYYSQIVNDFQKGDIAEGYSVSREKKESFPLTVTSAQKNPTAFYLCASSIQAYNEQFFGPGTRLTVL.

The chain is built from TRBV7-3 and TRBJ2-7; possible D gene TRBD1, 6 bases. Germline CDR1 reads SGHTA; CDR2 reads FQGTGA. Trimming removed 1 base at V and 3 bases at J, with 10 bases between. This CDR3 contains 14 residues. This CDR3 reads CASSLKGDGYEQYF. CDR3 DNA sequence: TGTGCCAGCAGCTTAAAGGGGGACGGCTACGAGCAGTACTTC. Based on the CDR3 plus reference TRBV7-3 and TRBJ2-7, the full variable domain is GAGVSQTPSNKVTEKGKYVELRCDPISGHTALYWYRQSLGQGPEFLIYFQGTGAADDSGLPNDRFFAVRPEGSVSTLKIQRTERGDSAVYLCASSLKGDGYEQYFGPGTRLTVT.

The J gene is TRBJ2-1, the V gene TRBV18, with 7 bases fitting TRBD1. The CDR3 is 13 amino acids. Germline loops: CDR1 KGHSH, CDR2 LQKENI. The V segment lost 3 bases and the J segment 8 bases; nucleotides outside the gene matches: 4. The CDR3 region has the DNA TGTGCCAGCTCACCTAGGGACAGTGATGAGCAGTTCTTC. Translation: CASSPRDSDEQFF.

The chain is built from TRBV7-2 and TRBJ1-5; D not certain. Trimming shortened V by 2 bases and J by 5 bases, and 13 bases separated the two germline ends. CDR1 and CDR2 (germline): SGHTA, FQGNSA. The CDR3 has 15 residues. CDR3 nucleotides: TGTGCCAGCAGCTTACGGAGGGATGGAGATCAGCCCCAGCATTTT. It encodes CASSLRRDGDQPQHF. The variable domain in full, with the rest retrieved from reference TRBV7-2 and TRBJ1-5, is GAGVSQSPSNKVTEKGKDVELRCDPISGHTALYWYRQSLGQGLEFLIYFQGNSAPDKSGLPSDRFSAERTGGSVSTLTIQRTQQEDSAVYLCASSLRRDGDQPQHFGDGTRLSIL.

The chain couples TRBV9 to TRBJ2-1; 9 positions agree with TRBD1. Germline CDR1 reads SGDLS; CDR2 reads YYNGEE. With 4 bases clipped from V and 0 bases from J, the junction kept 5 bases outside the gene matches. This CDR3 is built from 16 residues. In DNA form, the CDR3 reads TGTGCCAGCAGCAGGGGGACAGGGAGCTCCTACAATGAGCAGTTCTTC. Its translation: CASSRGTGSSYNEQFF.

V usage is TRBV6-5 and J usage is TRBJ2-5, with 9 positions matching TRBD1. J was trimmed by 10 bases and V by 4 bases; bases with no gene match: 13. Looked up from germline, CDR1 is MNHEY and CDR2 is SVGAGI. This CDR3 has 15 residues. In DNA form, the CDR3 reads TGTGCCAGCAGTTCCGAGGGACAGGGACCAAGAGACCAGTACTTC. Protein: CASSSEGQGPRDQYF.